This T cell receptor (beta chain) was found in a study of radiation and T cells in renal cell carcinoma. Germline loops: CDR1 MNHEY, CDR2 SVGAGI. V lost 0 bases and J lost 6; bases outside the gene matches: 1. The CDR3 is 15 residues long. The time point here: blood 4 weeks post-SBRT, at nephrectomy. Treatment defined: 15 Gy SBRT to primary tumor, nephrectomy 4 weeks later. Nephrectomy followed 15 Gy stereotactic body radiation by 4 weeks. The patient's renal cell carcinoma had clear cell pathology. Data came from immunoSEQ multiplex PCR; TCRdb stores just in-frame clones and leaves some out. The table includes 60,000 to 75,000 clones, 60% to 85% detected once.

The chain recombines TRBV6-5 with TRBJ1-6; 8 nucleotides agree with TRBD1. This TCR was recovered from a man between 60 and 75 years old with renal cell carcinoma. The sample consisted of blood, taken from a patient whose treatment included radiotherapy and nephrectomy. CDR3 sequence reads: CASSYSTGGNSPLHF. The CDR3, as DNA: TGTGCCAGCAGTTACTCTACAGGGGGTAATTCACCCCTCCACTTT.